Following are 28 T cell receptor beta chains from one sample sequenced in a study of spatial heterogeneity in lung cancer. Study observations and caveats: Counts of expanded intratumoral alpha and beta TCRs tracked tumor mutation counts.

Each CDR3 protein is one row after TCRdb ran MiXCR on the 5' RACE reads. This table holds 4,500 to 6,000 distinct CDR3 sequences, around 4.9% found once. What these receptors recognize is not known. Noted time point: sample taken at primary tumor resection. The starting material was lung tumor tissue, obtained at surgery. These receptors were collected from a male donor with early-stage non-small cell lung cancer.

This clonotype was seen repeatedly, ten times or more. Within a library made for alpha chains, this beta chain is off target, and its count is uninformative. This chain connects TRBV12-3 or TRBV12-4 to TRBJ2-7; 8 nucleotides match TRBD2. The CDR3 loop spans 15 amino acids. V lost 2 bases, J lost 2 bases, and 5 bases stayed unmatched. This chain's CDR3 is CASSLTSGLAYEQYF. Written as DNA, the CDR3 is TGTGCCAGCAGTTTAACGTCGGGACTAGCCTACGAGCAGTACTTC.

By sample share, this clonotype is medium-sized. The library was designed around alpha chains, so this beta chain is a stray read whose abundance carries little weight. The chain has TRBV7-3 and TRBJ2-1; 11 bases line up with TRBD1. V lost 5 bases and J lost 6; bases outside the gene matches: 9. CDR3 length: 16 residues. Germline CDR1 SGHTA, CDR2 FQGTGA. CDR3: CASSQMSGQGVNEQFF. The CDR3 coding sequence is TGTGCCAGCAGCCAAATGTCGGGACAGGGGGTCAATGAGCAGTTCTTC. Full variable domain (remainder filled in from reference TRBV7-3 and TRBJ2-1): GAGVSQTPSNKVTEKGKYVELRCDPISGHTALYWYRQSLGQGPEFLIYFQGTGAADDSGLPNDRFFAVRPEGSVSTLKIQRTERGDSAVYLCASSQMSGQGVNEQFFGPGTRLTVL.

This clonotype was counted at least ten times. For a library built for alpha chains, this beta chain is a stray read; little rests on its size. This chain connects TRBV18 to TRBJ2-7; D tentatively reads TRBD1 or TRBD2 (5 bases each). V lost 4 bases, J lost 6 bases, and 16 bases lay in between. CDR3 length equals 14 residues. CDR1 KGHSH and CDR2 LQKENI come from the germline V gene. CDR3 sequence (DNA): TGTGCCAGCTCACGGAGCTCTCAGGGAGCCGAGCAGTACTTC. This encodes CASSRSSQGAEQYF.

The sample holds a few counts of this clonotype. This beta chain slipped into a library made for alpha chains as a stray read, so its size is not meaningful. The J gene is TRBJ2-7, the V gene TRBV4-1, with 12 bases identical to TRBD1. The CDR3 has 15 residues. Germline V CDR1 and CDR2: MGHRA, YSYEKL. V lost 4 bases and J lost 3; bases outside the gene matches: 4. CDR3 sequence reads: CASSPGQGAGYEQYF. CDR3 in DNA: TGCGCCAGCAGCCCGGGACAGGGGGCCGGCTACGAGCAGTACTTC.

This clonotype has ten or more counts. This beta chain came through as a stray read in a library set up for alpha chains, and its size says little. The chain couples TRBV20-1 to TRBJ2-3; 10 bases are shared with TRBD2. Trimming at V came to 2 bases and at J to 5 bases, leaving 4 bases not matched to a gene. CDR3 length: 14 residues. Germline CDR1 is DFQATT and CDR2 is SNEGSKA (reference sequence). The chain's CDR3 is CSARLAGAVDTQYF. The CDR3 bases are TGCAGTGCTAGACTAGCGGGGGCGGTAGATACGCAGTATTTT.

In this sample, this clonotype turned up many times. The library was built for alpha chains, so this beta chain is an off-target read and its size means little. The chain carries TRBV5-1 and TRBJ2-1; 8 bases are shared with TRBD1. Trimming removed 4 bases from V and 7 bases from J; junction bases left unmatched: 7. The CDR3 is made up of 14 amino acids. The germline V gene encodes CDR1 SGHRS and CDR2 YFSETQ. The CDR3 sequence: CASSQRQGTNEQFF. CDR3 DNA sequence: TGCGCCAGCAGCCAAAGACAGGGGACGAATGAGCAGTTCTTC. Complete variable domain (other parts from reference TRBV5-1 and TRBJ2-1): KAGVTQTPRYLIKTRGQQVTLSCSPISGHRSVSWYQQTPGQGLQFLFEYFSETQRNKGNFPGRFSGRQFSNSRSEMNVSTLELGDSALYLCASSQRQGTNEQFFGPGTRLTVL.

By its share, this clonotype is medium-sized. This beta chain is a stray read from a library made for alpha chains; its abundance is not meaningful. The chain employs TRBV5-1 and TRBJ2-4; D gene ambiguous. This CDR3 region has 11 residues. Trimming shortened V by 5 bases and J by 5 bases, and 5 bases separated the two germline ends. Germline V gene sequence: CDR1 SGHRS, CDR2 YFSETQ. The CDR3 DNA is TGCGCCAGCAGATCCGAAAACATTCAGTACTTC. Translating it yields CASRSENIQYF.

By share, this clonotype ranks as medium-sized (0.01 to 0.1%). The library was designed around alpha chains, so this beta chain is a stray read whose abundance carries little weight. The chain carries TRBV12-3 or TRBV12-4 and TRBJ2-3; 7 nucleotides line up with TRBD1. This CDR3 comprises 14 residues. The trim removed 6 bases at V and 3 bases at J, leaving 6 bases unmatched. The chain's CDR3 is CASSFDRVTDTQYF. In nucleotides, the CDR3 is TGTGCCAGCAGCTTCGACAGGGTTACAGATACGCAGTATTTT.

About this clonotype: Being one base from a much bigger clone, this may be a read error. Being off target in a library aimed at alpha chains, this beta chain has a size of little meaning. The chain joins TRBV30 to TRBJ2-3; no definite D call. CDR1 and CDR2 (germline): GTSNPN, SVGIG (reference sequence). The CDR3 spans 14 residues. The CDR3: CTWSTPIKTDTQYF. The CDR3 DNA reads as TGTACCTGGAGTACCCCTATAAAGACAGATACGCAGTATTTT.

This clonotype was observed a handful of times. This beta chain came through as a stray read in a library set up for alpha chains, and its size says little. This chain links TRBV6-1 with TRBJ1-4; 7 nucleotides align to TRBD1. Germline lookup yields CDR1 MNHNS and CDR2 SASEGT. This CDR3 comprises 16 residues. With V trimmed by 3 bases and J by 14 bases, 18 bases remained unmatched. CDR3 DNA sequence: TGTGCCAGCAGTGATCTCACAGGGGCGCCCCGGAAAATTCTGTTTTTT. Its protein is CASSDLTGAPRKILFF.

At least ten counts were recorded for this clonotype. This beta chain was picked up by a library intended for alpha chains and is off target, so its count carries little meaning. The chain uses TRBV5-1 and TRBJ2-3, with TRBD1 matching over 7 bases. Germline V gene data show CDR1 as SGHRS and CDR2 as YFSETQ. Unmatched junction bases numbered 3, after V lost 4 bases and J lost 4 bases. There are 13 residues in the CDR3. The CDR3 bases are TGCGCCAGCAGCGGGGACAGCGCAGATACGCAGTATTTT. This encodes CASSGDSADTQYF.

Worth noting for this clonotype: Being off target in a library aimed at alpha chains, this beta chain has a size of little meaning. The J gene is TRBJ2-1, the V gene TRBV2; 7 nucleotides match TRBD2. The CDR3 runs 13 residues. Germline CDR1 reads SNHLY; CDR2 reads FYNNEI. Trimming cost V 7 bases and J 8 bases; bases outside gene matches: 8. DNA for the CDR3: TGTGCCAGCAAAGGCGGGAGTATGTATGAGCAGTTCTTC. Amino acids: CASKGGSMYEQFF.

This clonotype came up many times. Found in a library prepared for alpha chains, this beta chain is an off-target read, and its abundance has little meaning. The chain uses TRBV2 and TRBJ2-1; the D gene is possibly TRBD2 (5 bases). The V gene lost 6 bases and the J gene lost 16 bases, with 16 bases spanning the gap. In germline, CDR1 is SNHLY, CDR2 FYNNEI. This CDR3 is 11 amino acids long. CDR3 protein: CASRGSVSTFF. In DNA form, the CDR3 reads TGTGCCAGCAGAGGTAGCGTGAGTACCTTCTTC.

This clonotype has a count of ten or more. This beta chain lies outside the target of a library built for alpha chains; its clone size means little. The chain has TRBV5-1 and TRBJ2-3; D is unclear. The germline CDR1 and CDR2 sequences are SGHRS and YFSETQ. V was clipped by 0 bases and J by 0 bases, with 5 bases between them. The CDR3 runs to 14 residues. CDR3 DNA: TGCGCCAGCAGCTTGGGCAGAAGCACAGATACGCAGTATTTT. It is translated as CASSLGRSTDTQYF.

As regards this clonotype: Found in a library prepared for alpha chains, this beta chain is an off-target read, and its abundance has little meaning. The rearrangement links TRBV3-1 to TRBJ2-2; TRBD2 aligns across 9 bases. V gave up 7 bases and J gave up 7 bases; unmatched junction bases: 7. Germline V gene data show CDR1 as LGHDT and CDR2 as YNNKEL (reference sequence). The CDR3 extends over 14 amino acids. The CDR3 reads CASKIAGEGGELFF. CDR3 coding DNA: TGTGCCAGCAAGATAGCGGGAGAGGGCGGGGAGCTGTTTTTT.

A remark on this clonotype: This beta chain was picked up by a library intended for alpha chains and is off target, so its count carries little meaning. CDR3 DNA sequence: TGTGCCAGCAGCCCGAGAAGTACGAGCTACACCTTC. Protein sequence: CASSPRSTSYTF. The chain joins TRBV7-3 to TRBJ1-2; D not resolved. The germline V and J ends were trimmed by 5 bases and 9 bases, with 13 bases remaining between them. This CDR3 has 12 residues. The germline V gene has CDR1 SGHTA and CDR2 FQGTGA.

This clonotype is medium-sized. This beta chain is a stray read from a library made for alpha chains; its abundance is not meaningful. In DNA form, the CDR3 reads TGTGCCAGCCGGGTACAGGGAGTTGGGGAAATTGGCTACACCTTC. This sequence encodes CASRVQGVGEIGYTF. This chain uses TRBV6-1 with TRBJ1-2, with D perhaps matching TRBD1 (6 bases). Germline CDR1 MNHNS, CDR2 SASEGT. The length of the CDR3 is 15 residues. V was clipped by 8 bases and J by 7 bases, with 23 bases between them.

This clonotype was found many times. Within a library made for alpha chains, this beta chain is off target, and its count is uninformative. The rearrangement joins TRBV27 to TRBJ1-2; 7 bases match TRBD1. CDR3 length: 15 residues. Germline CDR1 is MNHEY and CDR2 is SMNVEV (reference sequence). Germline trimming cut 4 bases from V and 4 bases from J; bases unmatched to any gene: 9. CDR3 sequence reads: CASSSVGTEIYGYTF. CDR3 bases: TGTGCCAGCAGTTCCGTAGGGACAGAGATCTATGGCTACACCTTC.

This clonotype is medium-sized in the sample. The library was built for alpha chains, so this beta chain is an off-target read and its size means little. V usage is TRBV10-3 and J usage is TRBJ1-2; a weak D match, TRBD1 (6 bases). This CDR3 contains 15 residues. The V gene's germline CDR1 is ENHRY and CDR2 SYGVKD. Deletions cut 3 bases from V and 5 bases from J, with 16 bases between. The CDR3 here is CAISEEGDLGYGYTF. The CDR3 nucleotides read TGTGCCATCAGTGAAGAGGGGGACTTAGGGTATGGCTACACCTTC.

Details on this clonotype: A clone one base away is much larger, so this may be a read error. Because this beta chain is a stray read in a library intended to capture alpha chains, its abundance should not be given much weight. The CDR3, as DNA: TGTGGTACAGGGGCCAAGCAGTACTTC. Amino acid sequence: CGTGAKQYF. This chain uses TRBV6-1 with TRBJ2-7; 7 nucleotides match TRBD1. Per the germline V gene, CDR1 is MNHNS and CDR2 is SASEGT. The CDR3 contains 9 residues.

This clonotype is medium-sized by share. Being off target in a library aimed at alpha chains, this beta chain has a size of little meaning. The chain employs TRBV5-4 and TRBJ2-5, with no clear D. Deletions cut 1 base from V and 5 bases from J, with 9 bases between. This CDR3 is 13 amino acids long. Looked up from germline, CDR1 is SGHNT and CDR2 is YYREEE (reference sequence). The CDR3 protein is CASSLKVVETQYF. The CDR3 region has the DNA TGTGCCAGCAGCTTGAAAGTGGTCGAGACCCAGTACTTC.

This clonotype is medium-sized by share. The library was prepared for alpha chains; this beta chain is a stray read, so its frequency means little. This chain uses TRBV6-2 or TRBV6-3 with TRBJ2-1; a weak D match, TRBD2 (6 bases). Trimming removed 5 bases from V and 8 bases from J, with 22 bases in between. The CDR3 spans 16 residues. CDR1 and CDR2 from the germline V gene are MNHEY and SVGEGT. This CDR3 reads CASSRRLTGEDHEQFF. The CDR3 DNA is TGTGCCAGCAGTAGGAGGTTAACGGGAGAAGACCATGAGCAGTTCTTC.

This clonotype was counted ten times or more. The library was prepared for alpha chains; this beta chain is a stray read, so its frequency means little. The gene calls are TRBV6-5 and TRBJ2-7; D remains ambiguous. The V end was cut by 6 bases, the J end by 1 base, with 13 bases between. The CDR3 is 14 residues long. Germline V gene lookup returns CDR1 MNHEY and CDR2 SVGAGI. The CDR3 sequence is CASRMTAISYEQYF. In DNA, the CDR3 is TGTGCCAGCAGAATGACGGCGATTTCCTACGAGCAGTACTTC.

This clonotype appeared many times. This beta chain was picked up by a library intended for alpha chains and is off target, so its count carries little meaning. The V and J genes are TRBV6-2 or TRBV6-3 and TRBJ2-7; D is unclear. Trimming stripped 2 bases from V and 12 bases from J, with 17 bases between. The CDR3 spans 13 residues. The germline V gene encodes CDR1 MNHEY and CDR2 SVGEGT. In DNA, the CDR3 is TGTGCCAGCAGTTACGATAACATCCGTATTGGGTACTTC. This translates into CASSYDNIRIGYF.

On this clonotype: This beta chain is an unintended read in a library built for alpha chains; its size means little. This chain joins TRBV30 and TRBJ2-7, with 7 bases identical to TRBD1. Trimming at V came to 3 bases and at J to 2 bases, leaving 7 bases not matched to a gene. The CDR3 consists of 14 residues. The V gene's germline CDR1 is GTSNPN and CDR2 SVGIG (reference sequence). CDR3 bases: TGTGCCTGGAGCCCCGACCAGGGGGCCTACGAGCAGTACTTC. Amino acid sequence: CAWSPDQGAYEQYF.

This clonotype is medium-sized within its sample. This beta chain turned up in a library designed for alpha chains; as an off-target read, its abundance says little. The chain combines TRBV27 with TRBJ2-3; 12 bases are shared with TRBD2. The CDR3 consists of 18 residues. From germline, CDR1 is MNHEY and CDR2 SMNVEV (reference sequence). V was pared by 3 bases and J by 2 bases, with 9 bases of the junction left unmatched. The DNA of the CDR3 is TGTGCCAGCAGTTTGGGGGCTAGCGGGAGGGTACTCACAGATACGCAGTATTTT. Translation gives CASSLGASGRVLTDTQYF.

This clonotype was seen ten or more times. A library prepared for alpha chains yielded this beta chain as an off-target read; its size is of little meaning. The chain recombines TRBV5-1 with TRBJ1-1, with a possible D match to TRBD1 (5 bases). The germline gives CDR1 SGHRS, CDR2 YFSETQ. V was cut by 0 bases and J by 2 bases, with 11 bases left in between. The CDR3 is 15 residues long. CDR3 coding DNA: TGCGCCAGCAGCTTGGCATGGGGCGGAAACACTGAAGCTTTCTTT. This encodes CASSLAWGGNTEAFF.

This clonotype is medium-sized. This beta chain turned up in a library designed for alpha chains; as an off-target read, its abundance says little. The chain employs TRBV7-9 and TRBJ2-3; D ambiguous. The CDR3 loop spans 13 amino acids. Germline V lookup: CDR1 SEHNR, CDR2 FQNEAQ (reference sequence). V lost 6 bases to trimming and J lost 2 bases, with 9 bases between them. The CDR3 DNA reads TGTGCCAGCAGTGGAATAAACACAGATACGCAGTATTTT. This codes for CASSGINTDTQYF. The entire variable domain, with the rest obtained from reference TRBV7-9 and TRBJ2-3, is as follows: DTGVSQNPRHKITKRGQNVTFRCDPISEHNRLYWYRQTLGQGPEFLTYFQNEAQLEKSRLLSDRFSAERPKGSFSTLEIQRTEQGDSAMYLCASSGINTDTQYFGPGTRLTVL.